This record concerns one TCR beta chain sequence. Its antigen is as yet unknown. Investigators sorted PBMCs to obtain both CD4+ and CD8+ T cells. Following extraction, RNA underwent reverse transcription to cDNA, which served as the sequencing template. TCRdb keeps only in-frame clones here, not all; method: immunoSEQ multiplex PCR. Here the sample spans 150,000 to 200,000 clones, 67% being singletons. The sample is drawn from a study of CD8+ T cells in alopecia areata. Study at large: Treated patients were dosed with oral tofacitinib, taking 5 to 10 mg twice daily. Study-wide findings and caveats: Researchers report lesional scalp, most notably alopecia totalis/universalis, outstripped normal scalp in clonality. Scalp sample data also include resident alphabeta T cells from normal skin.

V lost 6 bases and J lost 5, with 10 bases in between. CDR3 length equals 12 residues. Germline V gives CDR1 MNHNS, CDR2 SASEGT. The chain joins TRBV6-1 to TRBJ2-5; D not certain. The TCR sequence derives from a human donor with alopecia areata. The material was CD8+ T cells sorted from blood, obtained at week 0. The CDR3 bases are TGTGCCAGCAGCGACGCCCAGGAGACCCAGTACTTC. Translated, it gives CASSDAQETQYF.